The source of this T cell receptor beta chain is a study of human T cells and chemical hapten exposure. Using its own MiXCR run on the RACE reads, TCRdb lists one record per CDR3 protein. This sample has 85,000 or so distinct CDR3 sequences, with 9.5% to 12% found just once. Time point in this sample: patch test 1, 2 weeks after DPC sensitization. Treatment described: therapeutic diphenylcyclopropenone sensitization with weekly scalp DPC. The CDR3 has 15 residues. V gave up 2 bases and J gave up 6 bases; unmatched junction bases: 7. CDR1 is MNHNS and CDR2 is SASEGT in the germline V gene. In its sample, this clonotype was seen a few times.

The material was whole blood, obtained in connection with sensitization to the hapten diphenylcyclopropenone (DPC). The chain uses TRBV6-1 and TRBJ2-3, with 8 positions matching TRBD2. The origin of this receptor is a woman in her 50s with alopecia areata. Some clones in this sample may be carry-over from other donors' samples. This CDR3 reads CASSETSGGQDTQYF. For the CDR3, the DNA is TGTGCCAGCAGTGAAACGAGCGGGGGTCAGGATACGCAGTATTTT.